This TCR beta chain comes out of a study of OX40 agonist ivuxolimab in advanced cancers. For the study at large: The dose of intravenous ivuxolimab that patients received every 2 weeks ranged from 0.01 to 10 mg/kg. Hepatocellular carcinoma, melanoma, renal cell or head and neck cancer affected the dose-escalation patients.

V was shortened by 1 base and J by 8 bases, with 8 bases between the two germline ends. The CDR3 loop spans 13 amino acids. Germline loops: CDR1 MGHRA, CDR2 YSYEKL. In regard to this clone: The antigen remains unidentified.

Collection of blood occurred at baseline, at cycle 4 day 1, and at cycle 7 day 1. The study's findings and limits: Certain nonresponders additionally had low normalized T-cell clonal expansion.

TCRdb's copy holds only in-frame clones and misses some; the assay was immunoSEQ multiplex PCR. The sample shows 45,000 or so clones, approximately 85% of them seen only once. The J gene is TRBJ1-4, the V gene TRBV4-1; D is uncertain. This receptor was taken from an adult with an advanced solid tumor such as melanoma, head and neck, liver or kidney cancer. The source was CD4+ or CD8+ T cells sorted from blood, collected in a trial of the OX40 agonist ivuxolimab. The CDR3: CASSQGMREKLFF. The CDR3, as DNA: TGCGCCAGCAGCCAAGGAATGAGGGAAAAACTGTTTTTT.